Each of the 3 T cell receptor beta chains below was sequenced from the same sample in a study of blood T cell repertoires in COVID-19. TCRdb keeps only in-frame clones here, not all; method: immunoSEQ multiplex PCR. The sample yields about 100,000 clones, approximately 89% seen once. Sequencing input: peripheral blood. These receptors originate from a woman aged 25 to 39 with acute or convalescent COVID-19.

This clone has just a few counts. The chain carries TRBV28 and TRBJ2-7; 10 nucleotides line up with TRBD2. Looked up from germline, CDR1 is MDHEN and CDR2 is SYDVKM. CDR3 length: 15 residues. V was pared by 3 bases and J by 7 bases, with 9 bases of the junction left unmatched. The DNA for the CDR3 is TGTGCCAGCAGTTTGGATCTAGCGGGGGTTCGAGAGCAGTACTTC. Protein product: CASSLDLAGVREQYF.

This chain uses TRBV6-5 with TRBJ1-4; D gene unclear. Germline values: CDR1 MNHEY, CDR2 SVGAGI. The CDR3 has 12 amino acids. Trimming shortened V by 11 bases and J by 7 bases, and 14 bases separated the two germline ends. For the CDR3, the DNA is TGTGCCCTCCGGGGAGAGGGTGAAAAACTGTTTTTT. This encodes CALRGEGEKLFF.

Only one count was recorded for this clone. The CDR3 coding sequence is TGTGCCAGCAGCCCGGACAGAACTAATGAAAAACTGTTTTTT. It yields the protein CASSPDRTNEKLFF. The chain couples TRBV7-9 to TRBJ1-4, with D perhaps TRBD1 (6 bases). This CDR3 is 14 amino acids long. Trimming pared 5 bases from V and 1 base from J, leaving 8 bases between. The germline V gene encodes CDR1 SEHNR and CDR2 FQNEAQ (reference sequence).